These 23 T cell receptor beta chains originate from one sample sequenced in a study of vaccination effects on CD4 cells after COVID-19. These receptors have no identified antigens. Sequenced by immunoSEQ multiplex PCR; TCRdb stores in-frame clones only, minus some. In the table there are 25,000 to 30,000 clones, over 75% of which are singletons. Antigen-specific CD4+ T cells were expanded (with viral peptide pools) by the ViraFEST assay ahead of sequencing. When ten to eleven days of culture had elapsed, CD4+ T cells were isolated. The vaccine given was either BNT162b2 or mRNA-1273, in two doses. The sample was CD4+ T cells from PBMCs cultured with SARS-CoV-2 spike peptides, taken after COVID-19 vaccination. Receptor source: a human donor who received a COVID-19 vaccine. Some clones in this sample may be carry-over from other donors' samples.

J is TRBJ1-5 and V is TRBV6-1; no definite D call. V was shortened by 2 bases and J by 0 bases, with 8 bases between the two germline ends. Germline CDR1 reads MNHNS; CDR2 reads SASEGT. This CDR3 is built from 15 residues. CDR3 sequence: CASSERSHSNQPQHF. Written as DNA, the CDR3 is TGTGCCAGCAGTGAACGATCACATAGCAATCAGCCCCAGCATTTT.

This clone has a handful of counts. V usage is TRBV28 and J usage is TRBJ2-5, with D perhaps being TRBD1 or TRBD2 (7 bases each). Trimming stripped 5 bases from V and 7 bases from J, with 14 bases between. This CDR3 comprises 13 residues. Germline CDR1 and CDR2: MDHEN and SYDVKM. The CDR3 spells CASSPGGGRTQYF. For the CDR3, the DNA is TGTGCCAGCAGTCCAGGGGGGGGTAGGACCCAGTACTTC.

The gene calls are TRBV6-5 and TRBJ2-5, with a weak D call TRBD1 (6 bases). The CDR3 length is 15 residues. V dropped 6 bases and J dropped 4 bases, with 18 bases sitting between them. Germline values: CDR1 MNHEY, CDR2 SVGAGI. For the CDR3, the DNA is TGTGCCAGCAGCCCCTCCTCGGACAGTTCAGAGACCCAGTACTTC. Protein: CASSPSSDSSETQYF.

In this sample, this clone turned up once. The chain links TRBV2 to TRBJ1-1; 7 positions agree with TRBD1. Germline loops: CDR1 SNHLY, CDR2 FYNNEI. This CDR3 has 14 amino acids. Trimming cost V 6 bases and J 1 base; bases outside gene matches: 5. The CDR3 coding sequence is TGTGCCAGCAGCCTACAGGGGACGAACACTGAAGCTTTCTTT. It yields the protein CASSLQGTNTEAFF. The full variable domain, its missing parts supplied by reference TRBV2 and TRBJ1-1, is EPEVTQTPSHQVTQMGQEVILRCVPISNHLYFYWYRQILGQKVEFLVSFYNNEISEKSEIFDDQFSVERPDGSNFTLKIRSTKLEDSAMYFCASSLQGTNTEAFFGQGTRLTVV.

The rearrangement joins TRBV18 to TRBJ2-2, with D possibly matching TRBD2 (6 bases). The CDR3 has 16 amino acids. The germline gives CDR1 KGHSH, CDR2 LQKENI. The V end lost 3 bases, the J end lost 0 bases, and 11 bases lay between the germline ends. The DNA for the CDR3 is TGTGCCAGCTCACCGCGGAGGGCAACGAACACCGGGGAGCTGTTTTTT. It yields the protein CASSPRRATNTGELFF.

The rearrangement links TRBV29-1 to TRBJ2-5, with TRBD1 as a possible D gene (5 bases). Trimming took 8 bases from V and 4 from J, leaving 14 bases between them. Germline V CDR1 and CDR2: SQVTM, ANQGSEA. The CDR3 runs to 12 residues. The CDR3 sequence: CSLKAGLETQYF. The CDR3 nucleotides read TGCAGCCTGAAGGCAGGGCTAGAGACCCAGTACTTC.

J is TRBJ2-3 and V is TRBV7-3; 9 bases fit TRBD2. Germline V lookup: CDR1 SGHTA, CDR2 FQGTGA. Germline trimming cut 2 bases from V and 4 bases from J; bases unmatched to any gene: 7. The length of the CDR3 is 16 residues. The CDR3 sequence: CASSLRAGGGADTQYF. The CDR3 DNA reads TGTGCCAGCAGCTTACGAGCGGGGGGTGGTGCAGATACGCAGTATTTT.

The chain has TRBV14 and TRBJ2-3, with D uncertain. Deletions cut 3 bases from V and 1 base from J, with 5 bases between. The length of the CDR3 is 13 residues. Looked up from germline, CDR1 is SGHDN and CDR2 is FVKESK. The CDR3 sequence: CASSQAGTDTQYF. The CDR3 region has the DNA TGTGCCAGCAGCCAGGCCGGCACAGATACGCAGTATTTT.

V usage is TRBV5-1 and J usage is TRBJ2-5; 8 bases line up with TRBD1. The CDR3 loop spans 13 amino acids. Germline loops: CDR1 SGHRS, CDR2 YFSETQ. V lost 3 bases and J lost 9; bases outside the gene matches: 7. CDR3 sequence: CASSWTGLEAQYF. CDR3 bases: TGCGCCAGCAGCTGGACAGGGTTGGAGGCCCAGTACTTC.

The chain joins TRBV29-1 to TRBJ2-5; D not resolved. Trimming stripped 4 bases from V and 3 bases from J, with 12 bases between. Germline CDR1 is SQVTM and CDR2 is ANQGSEA. The CDR3 is 13 residues long. CDR3 amino acids: CSVGGMGEETQYF. In nucleotides, the CDR3 is TGCAGCGTTGGCGGAATGGGCGAAGAGACCCAGTACTTC.

The chain joins TRBV6-6 to TRBJ2-1; tentatively, D is TRBD2 (7 bases). Per the germline V gene, CDR1 is MNHNY and CDR2 is SVGAGI (reference sequence). V lost 7 bases, J lost 6 bases, and 16 bases lay in between. CDR3 length equals 14 residues. CDR3 in DNA: TGTGCCAGCACCCTCGGGGGGCCCCTCAATGAGCAGTTCTTC. It translates to CASTLGGPLNEQFF.

This CDR3 reads CASSESFRDRGLGFNTGELFF. For the CDR3, the DNA is TGTGCCAGCAGTGAAAGTTTCCGAGACAGGGGACTCGGGTTTAACACCGGGGAGCTGTTTTTT. The chain has TRBV6-1 and TRBJ2-2; 8 bases line up with TRBD1. The germline V gene has CDR1 MNHNS and CDR2 SASEGT. J lost 2 bases, V lost 2 bases, and 19 bases had no gene match. The CDR3 runs to 21 residues.

This chain links TRBV4-1 with TRBJ2-5; 8 bases are a match to TRBD2. V lost 0 bases, J lost 0 bases, and 12 bases stayed unmatched. The CDR3 has 19 amino acids. Germline assignment: CDR1 MGHRA and CDR2 YSYEKL. The CDR3 bases are TGCGCCAGCAGCCAAGATCGGGGTGGCAGCGGGGGCTACCAAGAGACCCAGTACTTC. It yields the protein CASSQDRGGSGGYQETQYF.

The CDR3 loop is CAWSATLDQPQHF. CDR3 in DNA: TGTGCCTGGAGTGCCACCTTAGATCAGCCCCAGCATTTT. This rearrangement joins TRBV30 to TRBJ1-5; D call uncertain. The germline gives CDR1 GTSNPN, CDR2 SVGIG (reference sequence). CDR3 length: 13 residues. V shed 1 base and J shed 5 bases, with 9 bases lying between them.

The chain links TRBV28 to TRBJ2-4; D gene unclear. Trimming stripped 2 bases from V and 0 bases from J, with 8 bases between. The CDR3 is 15 residues long. Germline lookup yields CDR1 MDHEN and CDR2 SYDVKM. CDR3 in amino acids: CASSLGGVAKNIQYF. CDR3 bases: TGTGCCAGCAGTTTAGGCGGAGTAGCCAAAAACATTCAGTACTTC.

The chain is built from TRBV7-2 and TRBJ1-1; TRBD1 might be the D (5 bases). The length of the CDR3 is 14 residues. V gave up 1 base and J gave up 6 bases, with 12 bases separating them. From germline, CDR1 is SGHTA and CDR2 FQGNSA. The CDR3 nucleotides are TGTGCCAGCAGCTTAGTGCGCAGGGATGCTGAAGCTTTCTTT. As protein: CASSLVRRDAEAFF.

This clone was counted only a few times. The gene calls are TRBV28 and TRBJ1-5, with 7 bases that match TRBD1. Per germline, CDR1 MDHEN and CDR2 SYDVKM. This CDR3 has 14 amino acids. The V segment lost 2 bases and the J segment 6 bases; nucleotides outside the gene matches: 4. The CDR3 loop is CASSLTGAGQPQHF. The CDR3 bases are TGTGCCAGCAGTTTAACAGGGGCGGGTCAGCCCCAGCATTTT.

The CDR3 nucleotides are TGTGCCAGCAGTCCGCGAACGAAACGAATCTATGGCTACACCTTC. Translation: CASSPRTKRIYGYTF. The chain employs TRBV6-5 and TRBJ1-2; D ambiguous. V was pared by 5 bases and J by 4 bases, with 17 bases between. CDR1 and CDR2 from the germline V gene are MNHEY and SVGAGI. The CDR3 loop spans 15 amino acids.

This clone was detected once. The chain couples TRBV24-1 to TRBJ1-5, with D tentatively TRBD1 (5 bases). CDR3 length equals 13 residues. Trimming cost V 6 bases and J 5 bases, with 10 bases left between them. CDR1 and CDR2 (germline): KGHDR, SFDVKD. In DNA, the CDR3 is TGTGCCACCAGTAATGGGGCCGATCAGCCCCAGCATTTT. It encodes CATSNGADQPQHF.

This clone showed up just a few times. The CDR3 region has the DNA TGCGCCAGCAGCTCACTAGCGGGGGCTCAAGAGACCCAGTACTTC. Translated, it gives CASSSLAGAQETQYF. The genes are TRBV5-1 and TRBJ2-5, with 11 bases lining up with TRBD2. CDR1 SGHRS and CDR2 YFSETQ come from the germline V gene. With 3 bases clipped from V and 2 bases from J, the junction kept 3 bases outside the gene matches. The CDR3 extends over 15 amino acids.

DNA for the CDR3: TGTGCCAGCAGTTACTCGTTTGGGGGGAACACCGGGGAGCTGTTTTTT. As protein: CASSYSFGGNTGELFF. The genes are TRBV6-5 and TRBJ2-2; either TRBD1 or TRBD2 may fit D (5 bases each). Between the trimmed V and J ends, which lost 0 bases and 1 base, there was a span of 9 bases. CDR1 MNHEY and CDR2 SVGAGI come from the germline V gene. This CDR3 comprises 16 residues.

This clone was observed a handful of times. The chain couples TRBV18 to TRBJ2-3; tentative D call: TRBD2 (6 bases). The V gene's germline CDR1 is KGHSH and CDR2 LQKENI. V was trimmed by 6 bases and J by 4 bases, leaving 17 bases between them. CDR3 length: 15 amino acids. CDR3 residues: CASSHGGERADTQYF. CDR3 in DNA: TGTGCCAGCTCCCACGGCGGGGAAAGGGCAGATACGCAGTATTTT.

The gene calls are TRBV7-2 and TRBJ2-4, with TRBD1 matching 7 bases. From germline, CDR1 is SGHTA and CDR2 FQGNSA. There are 15 residues in the CDR3. V shed 5 bases and J 2 bases; nucleotides not matched to a gene: 6. The CDR3 loop reads CASSNRQGTKNIQYF. The CDR3 region has the DNA TGTGCCAGCAGCAACCGACAGGGAACCAAAAACATTCAGTACTTC.